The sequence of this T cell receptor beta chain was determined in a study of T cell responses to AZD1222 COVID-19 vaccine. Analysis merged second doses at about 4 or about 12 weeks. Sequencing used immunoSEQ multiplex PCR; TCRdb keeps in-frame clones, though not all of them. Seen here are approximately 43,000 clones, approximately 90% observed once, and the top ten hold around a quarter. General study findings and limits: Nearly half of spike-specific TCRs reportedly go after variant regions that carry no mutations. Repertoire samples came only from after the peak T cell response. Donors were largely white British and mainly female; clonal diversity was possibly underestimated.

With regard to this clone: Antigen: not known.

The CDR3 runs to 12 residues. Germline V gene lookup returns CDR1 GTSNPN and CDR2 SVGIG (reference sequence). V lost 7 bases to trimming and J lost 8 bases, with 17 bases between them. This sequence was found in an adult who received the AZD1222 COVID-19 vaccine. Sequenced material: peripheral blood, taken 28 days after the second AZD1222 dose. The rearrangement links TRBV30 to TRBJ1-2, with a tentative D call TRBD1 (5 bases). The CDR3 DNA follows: TGTGCCTCTTCGGGGCAGGGCGGAGGCTACACCTTC. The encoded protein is CASSGQGGGYTF.